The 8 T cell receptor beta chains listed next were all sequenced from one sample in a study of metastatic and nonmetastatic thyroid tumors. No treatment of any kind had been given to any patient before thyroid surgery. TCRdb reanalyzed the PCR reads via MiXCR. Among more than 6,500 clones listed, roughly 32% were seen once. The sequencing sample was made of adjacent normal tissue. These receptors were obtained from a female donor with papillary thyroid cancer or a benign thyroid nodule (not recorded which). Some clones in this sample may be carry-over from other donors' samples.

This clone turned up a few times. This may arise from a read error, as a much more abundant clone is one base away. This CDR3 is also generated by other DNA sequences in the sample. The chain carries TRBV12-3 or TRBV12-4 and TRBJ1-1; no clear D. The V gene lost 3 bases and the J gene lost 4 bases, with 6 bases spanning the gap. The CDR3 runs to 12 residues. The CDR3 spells CASSFGSTEAFF. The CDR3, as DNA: TGTGCCAGCAGTTTTGGTAGCACTGAAGCTTTCTTT.

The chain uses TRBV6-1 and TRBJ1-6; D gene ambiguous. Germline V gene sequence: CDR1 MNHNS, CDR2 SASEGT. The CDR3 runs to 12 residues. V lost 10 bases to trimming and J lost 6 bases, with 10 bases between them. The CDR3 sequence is CATTEANSPLHF. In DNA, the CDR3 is TGTGCCACTACGGAGGCTAATTCACCCCTCCACTTT.

As DNA, the CDR3 is TGTGCCAGCAGTTTTTACGGCAACCAAAGAGAGACCCAGTACTTC. Translating gives CASSFYGNQRETQYF. J is TRBJ2-5 and V is TRBV28; D ambiguous. V gave up 3 bases and J gave up 4 bases, with 15 bases separating them. Germline V gives CDR1 MDHEN, CDR2 SYDVKM. The CDR3 spans 15 residues.

The CDR3 here is CASSPVGTNTEAFF. CDR3 in DNA: TGTGCCAGTAGTCCCGTGGGGACTAACACTGAAGCTTTCTTT. The gene calls are TRBV19 and TRBJ1-1, with D possibly TRBD1 on 5 matching bases. The V gene lost 5 bases and the J gene lost 2 bases, with 12 bases spanning the gap. The CDR3 length is 14 residues. CDR1 and CDR2 from the germline V gene are LNHDA and SQIVND (reference sequence).

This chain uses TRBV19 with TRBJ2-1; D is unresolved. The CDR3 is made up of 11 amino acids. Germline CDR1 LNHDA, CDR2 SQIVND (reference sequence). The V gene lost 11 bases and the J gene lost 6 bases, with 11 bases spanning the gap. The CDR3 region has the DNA TGTGCCTGTAATACCGGCAATGAGCAGTTCTTC. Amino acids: CACNTGNEQFF.

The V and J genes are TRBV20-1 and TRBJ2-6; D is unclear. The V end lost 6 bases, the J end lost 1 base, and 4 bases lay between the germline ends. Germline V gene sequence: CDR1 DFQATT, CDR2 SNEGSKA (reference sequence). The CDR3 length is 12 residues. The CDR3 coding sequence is TGCAGTGCCGGTTCTGGGGCCAACGTCCTGACTTTC. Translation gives CSAGSGANVLTF.

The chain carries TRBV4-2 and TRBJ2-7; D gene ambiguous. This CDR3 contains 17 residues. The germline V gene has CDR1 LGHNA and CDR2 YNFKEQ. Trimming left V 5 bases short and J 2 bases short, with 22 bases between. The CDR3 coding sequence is TGTGCCAGCAGCGACCGACAAATCGGACCGGATACCTACGAGCAGTACTTC. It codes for CASSDRQIGPDTYEQYF.

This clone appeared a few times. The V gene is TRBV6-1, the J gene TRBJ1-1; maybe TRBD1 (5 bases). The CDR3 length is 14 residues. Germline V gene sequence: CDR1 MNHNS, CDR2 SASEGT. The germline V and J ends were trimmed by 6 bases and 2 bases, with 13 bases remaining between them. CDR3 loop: CASSAGFLNTEAFF. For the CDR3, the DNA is TGTGCCAGCAGCGCAGGGTTTTTAAACACTGAAGCTTTCTTT.